This T cell receptor beta chain emerged from a study of T cells after somatic rescue of genetic block. Sequencing was performed with immunoSEQ multiplex PCR; in TCRdb, only in-frame clones are kept and a portion is missing. The repertoire holds about 12,000 clones, with 65% to 85% as singletons. In germline, CDR1 is SGDLS, CDR2 YYNGEE. The CDR3 extends over 14 amino acids. The trim removed 0 bases at V and 7 bases at J, leaving 2 bases unmatched. The gene calls are TRBV9 and TRBJ2-3; 10 nucleotides align to TRBD2. What was sequenced was peripheral blood mononuclear cells (PBMCs). This TCR was sampled from a boy younger than 18. Written as DNA, the CDR3 is TGTGCCAGCAGCGTAGCTAGCGGGAGTCATACGCAGTATTTT. Translating it yields CASSVASGSHTQYF. Full variable domain (outside the CDR3, taken from reference TRBV9 and TRBJ2-3): DSGVTQTPKHLITATGQRVTLRCSPRSGDLSVYWYQQSLDQGLQFLIQYYNGEERAKGNILERFSAQQFPDLHSELNLSSLELGDSALYFCASSVASGSHTQYFGPGTRLTVL.